This TCR beta chain was sequenced during a study of T cell changes during pregnancy in multiple sclerosis. Here immunoSEQ multiplex PCR was the method, and the copy in TCRdb shows in-frame clones only, minus some. The profile shows more than 85,000 clones, 85% to 95% of them singletons. The germline V and J ends were trimmed by 6 bases and 4 bases, with 18 bases remaining between them. The CDR3 consists of 15 residues. The germline V gene encodes CDR1 LNHNV and CDR2 YYDKDF (reference sequence). V gene TRBV15 combines with J gene TRBJ1-1, with a possible D match to TRBD1 (5 bases). This sequence was found in a female donor in good health, enrolled as a control in a pregnancy study. Material: peripheral blood, obtained in the third trimester of pregnancy. CDR3 DNA: TGTGCCACCAGGGACAACCCCTTCAAGGCCACTGAAGCTTTCTTT. Amino acids: CATRDNPFKATEAFF.